This T cell receptor beta chain was sequenced for a study of blood T cell repertoires in COVID-19 (dated by TCRdb to the early 2020s). For the wider study: Samples from collaborators originated in the United States, Italy and Spain and spanned both the acute and convalescent phases of COVID-19. Nearly every sample came with metadata listing a de-identified subject ID, COVID-19 status, age in years and sex. Where available, HLA class I and class II types were taken from metadata supplied by the sample provider and were not determined by assay-based typing. The dataset comprised deeply sampled blood TCRbeta repertoires from subjects exposed to, actively infected with, or recovered from COVID-19. The prospective study material was composed of cDNA or gDNA derived from T cells, B-cell-depleted T cells, or PBMCs. Samples came from the ongoing ImmuneRACE study (first 160 participants) plus 1,254 subjects from 6 global collaborators. The repertoires were made available in a free public database intended to serve as a resource for research on the immune response to SARS-CoV-2.

TCRbeta CDR3 regions were amplified from genomic DNA using the immunoSEQ Assay, a bias-controlled multiplex PCR. In the authors' own workflow: The number of nucleated cells in each sample was estimated from the amplification of reference gene primers within the assay. To quantify the absolute abundance of each unique TCRbeta CDR3 rearrangement, sequence reads were collapsed and filtered. For each sample, productive Simpson clonality was calculated as the square root of Simpson's diversity index across productive rearrangements. The clones in this table, taken by TCRdb from immuneACCESS, are in-frame only. Not every clone is retained; where verified, under half of the shortfall comes from an unresolved V gene, and the cause of the rest is unknown. V, J and clone size were drawn from that table, and D and trimming were deduced from the DNA. The sample records over 250,000 clones, about 88% of which are singletons. The ten largest clones capture around 2.5% of the sample.

In the prospective study, participants were about 18 to 100 years old, resided in around 25 geographic areas of the United States, and were enrolled through a virtual design. In the prospective study, participants were assigned to cohorts based on the clinical history participants reported in a screening survey and a study questionnaire. Recovered participants in ImmuneRACE Cohort 3 were defined as having two consecutive negative NP/OP PCR tests, clearance from a healthcare professional, or resolution of symptoms. In the prospective study, mobile phlebotomists collected whole blood, serum and a nasopharyngeal or oropharyngeal swab from each participant. Participants in the prospective study had the option to provide additional blood draws and questionnaires over a roughly 2-month period. Before DNA extraction, prospective study blood samples were shipped either frozen or at room temperature. With respect to this clone: The specificity of this receptor is unknown. Within one base of it there is no much larger clone, and no base qualities were kept.

The CDR1 and CDR2 encoded by the germline V gene are SGDLS and YYNGEE. The CDR3 contains 16 residues, cysteine and phenylalanine counted. Of all the DNA, just the CDR3 is kept, 48 bases in frame from base 1. At the junction V is shortened by 4 bases and J by 5 bases, with 21 bases in between. Study-wide conclusions, independent of this receptor: The quantity of clinical and demographic metadata differed by source and by participant and was supplied without curation.

The TCR sequence derives from a man aged 60 to 69 who had recovered from COVID-19. The sample was PBMCs or T cells enriched from blood (not recorded which). The rearrangement joined TRBV9 to TRBJ2-5; the D gene is possibly TRBD1, with 8 bases matching. The DNA sequence is given as TGTGCCAGCAGCCTTACCCAACAGGGGGGGAGGGAGACCCAGTACTTC. This gives the protein CASSLTQQGGRETQYF.